This T cell receptor beta chain is drawn from a study of cytomegalovirus exposure and HLA in healthy donors. Study-wide points: The study designated 150 to 200 TCR beta chains cytomegalovirus-associated. There were reportedly fewer N-insertions in an Asian-associated ancestry cluster than the roughly 670-donor mean, in a later analysis. Owing to their indistinguishability, certain V segments, notably TRBV6-2 and TRBV6-3, were excluded.

PCR primers comprised 60 Vbeta and 13 Jbeta primers. The data were produced by immunoSEQ multiplex PCR, yet TCRdb's version contains in-frame clones alone and is incomplete. The table has some 130,000 clones, about 63% seen once. There were likely unrecorded immune exposures, though donors were nominally healthy when sampled. To note about this clone: Its antigen remains unidentified.

Germline CDR1 MNHEY, CDR2 SVGAGI. The germline V and J ends were trimmed by 0 bases and 9 bases, with 12 bases remaining between them. This CDR3 has 15 amino acids. The chain combines TRBV6-5 with TRBJ1-6; no clear D. This receptor was taken from a man aged 30-40 years in good health and CMV-seropositive. The material sequenced was PBMCs. The CDR3 loop reads CASSYSSWSGSPLHF. In DNA form, the CDR3 reads TGTGCCAGCAGTTACTCAAGTTGGTCCGGTTCACCCCTCCACTTT.